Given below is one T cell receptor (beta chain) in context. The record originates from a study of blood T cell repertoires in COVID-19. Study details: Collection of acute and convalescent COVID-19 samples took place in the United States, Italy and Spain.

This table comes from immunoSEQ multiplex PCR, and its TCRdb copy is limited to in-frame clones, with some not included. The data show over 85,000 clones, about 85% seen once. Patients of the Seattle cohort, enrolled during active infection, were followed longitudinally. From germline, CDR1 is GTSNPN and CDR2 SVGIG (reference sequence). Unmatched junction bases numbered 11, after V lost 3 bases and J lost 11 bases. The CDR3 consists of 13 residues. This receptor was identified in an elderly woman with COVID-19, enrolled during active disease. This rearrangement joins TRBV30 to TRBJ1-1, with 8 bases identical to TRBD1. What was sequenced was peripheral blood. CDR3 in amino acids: CAWSLVTGATAFF. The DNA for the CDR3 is TGTGCCTGGAGCCTCGTGACAGGGGCGACGGCTTTCTTT.